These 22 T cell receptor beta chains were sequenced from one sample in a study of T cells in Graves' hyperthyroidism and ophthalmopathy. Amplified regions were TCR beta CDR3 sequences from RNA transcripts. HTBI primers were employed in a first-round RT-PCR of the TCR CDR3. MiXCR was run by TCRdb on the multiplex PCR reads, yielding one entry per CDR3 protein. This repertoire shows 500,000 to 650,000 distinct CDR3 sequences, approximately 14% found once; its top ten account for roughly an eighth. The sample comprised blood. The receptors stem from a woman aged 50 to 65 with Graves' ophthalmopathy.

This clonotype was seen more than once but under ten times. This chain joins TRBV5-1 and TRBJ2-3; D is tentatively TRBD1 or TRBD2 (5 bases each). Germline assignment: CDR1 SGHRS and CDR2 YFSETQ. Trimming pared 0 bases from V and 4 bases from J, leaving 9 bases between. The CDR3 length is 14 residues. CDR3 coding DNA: TGCGCCAGCAGCTTGGTTCAGGGACCAGATACGCAGTATTTT. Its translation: CASSLVQGPDTQYF.

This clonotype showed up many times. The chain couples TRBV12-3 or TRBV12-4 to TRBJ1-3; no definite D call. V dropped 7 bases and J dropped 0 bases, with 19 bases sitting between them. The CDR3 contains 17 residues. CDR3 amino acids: CASILGPIWLSGNTIYF. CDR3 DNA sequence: TGTGCCAGCATTCTAGGACCAATTTGGCTCTCTGGAAACACCATATATTTT.

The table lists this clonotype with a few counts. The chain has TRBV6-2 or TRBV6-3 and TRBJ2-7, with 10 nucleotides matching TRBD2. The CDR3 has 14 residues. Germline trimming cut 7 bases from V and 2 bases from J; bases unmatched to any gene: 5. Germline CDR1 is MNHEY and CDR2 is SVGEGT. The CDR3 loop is CASNPSGSAYEQYF. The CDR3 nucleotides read TGTGCCAGCAACCCTAGCGGGAGCGCCTACGAGCAGTACTTC.

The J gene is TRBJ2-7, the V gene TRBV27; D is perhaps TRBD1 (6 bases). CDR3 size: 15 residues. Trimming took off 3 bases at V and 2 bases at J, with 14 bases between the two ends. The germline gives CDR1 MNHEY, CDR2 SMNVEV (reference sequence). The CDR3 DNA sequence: TGTGCCAGCAGTTTGGCTAGCAGGGGAACCTACGAGCAGTACTTC. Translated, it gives CASSLASRGTYEQYF.

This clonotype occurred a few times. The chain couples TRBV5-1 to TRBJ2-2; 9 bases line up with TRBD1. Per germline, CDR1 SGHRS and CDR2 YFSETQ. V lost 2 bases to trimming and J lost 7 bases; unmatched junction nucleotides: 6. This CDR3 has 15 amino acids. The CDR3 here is CASSFARQGDGELFF. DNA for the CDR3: TGCGCCAGCAGCTTCGCACGACAGGGGGACGGGGAGCTGTTTTTT.

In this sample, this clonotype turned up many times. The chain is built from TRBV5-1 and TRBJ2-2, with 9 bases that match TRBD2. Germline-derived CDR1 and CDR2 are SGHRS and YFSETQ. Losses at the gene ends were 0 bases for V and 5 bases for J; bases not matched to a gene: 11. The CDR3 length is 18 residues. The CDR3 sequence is CASSLDGGRARVTGELFF. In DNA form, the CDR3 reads TGCGCCAGCAGCTTGGACGGCGGGAGGGCCCGCGTAACCGGGGAGCTGTTTTTT.

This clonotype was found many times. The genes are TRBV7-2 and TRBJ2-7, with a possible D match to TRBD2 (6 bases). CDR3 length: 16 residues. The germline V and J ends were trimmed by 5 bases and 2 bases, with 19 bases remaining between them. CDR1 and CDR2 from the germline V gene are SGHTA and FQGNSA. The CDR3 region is CASSPGGGGLAYEQYF. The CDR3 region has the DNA TGTGCCAGCAGCCCCGGTGGGGGAGGATTGGCCTACGAGCAGTACTTC.

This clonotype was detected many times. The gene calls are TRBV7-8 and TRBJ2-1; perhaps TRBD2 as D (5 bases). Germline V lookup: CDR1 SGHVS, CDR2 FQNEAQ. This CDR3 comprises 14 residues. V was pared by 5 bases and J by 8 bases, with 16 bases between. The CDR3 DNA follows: TGTGCCAGCAGCGGTCCAGGCAGCGGCGATGAGCAGTTCTTC. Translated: CASSGPGSGDEQFF.

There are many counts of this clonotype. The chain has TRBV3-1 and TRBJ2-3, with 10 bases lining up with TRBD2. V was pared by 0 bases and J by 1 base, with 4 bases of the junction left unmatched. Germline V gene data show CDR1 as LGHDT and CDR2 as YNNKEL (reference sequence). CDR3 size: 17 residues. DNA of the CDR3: TGTGCCAGCAGCCAAGACCGGACTAGCGGAGGCACAGATACGCAGTATTTT. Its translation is CASSQDRTSGGTDTQYF.

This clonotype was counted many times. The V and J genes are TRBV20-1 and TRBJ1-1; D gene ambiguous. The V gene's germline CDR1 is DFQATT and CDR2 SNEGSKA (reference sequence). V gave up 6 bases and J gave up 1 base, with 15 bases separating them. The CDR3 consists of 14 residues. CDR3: CSANNREKNTEAFF. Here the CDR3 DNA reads TGCAGTGCCAATAATCGGGAGAAGAACACTGAAGCTTTCTTT.

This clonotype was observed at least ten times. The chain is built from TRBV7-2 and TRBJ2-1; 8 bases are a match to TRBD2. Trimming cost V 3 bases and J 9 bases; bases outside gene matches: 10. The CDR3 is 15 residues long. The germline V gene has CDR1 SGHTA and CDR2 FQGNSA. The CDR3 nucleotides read TGTGCCAGCAGCTTTACTAGCGGCCCCTTGGGTGAGCAGTTCTTC. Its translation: CASSFTSGPLGEQFF.

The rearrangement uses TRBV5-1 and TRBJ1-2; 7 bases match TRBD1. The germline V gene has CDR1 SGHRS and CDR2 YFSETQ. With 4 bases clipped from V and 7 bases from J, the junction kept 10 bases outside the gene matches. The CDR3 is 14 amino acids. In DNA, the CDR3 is TGCGCCAGCAGCGGAGAGGGGGCGCAGGGTGGCTACACCTTC. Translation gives CASSGEGAQGGYTF.

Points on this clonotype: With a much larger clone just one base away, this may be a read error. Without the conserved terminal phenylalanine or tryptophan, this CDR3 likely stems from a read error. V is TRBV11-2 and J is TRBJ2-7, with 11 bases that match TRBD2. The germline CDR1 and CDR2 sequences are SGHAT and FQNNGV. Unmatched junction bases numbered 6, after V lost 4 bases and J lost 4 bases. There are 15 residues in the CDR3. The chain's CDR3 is CASSSISGRAYEQYL. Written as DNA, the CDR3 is TGTGCCAGCAGCTCCATTAGCGGGAGGGCTTACGAGCAGTACCTC.

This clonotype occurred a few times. As DNA, the CDR3 is TGTGCCAGCGGGGCCAAAAACATTCAGTACTTC. It codes for CASGAKNIQYF. The chain has TRBV12-3 or TRBV12-4 and TRBJ2-4, with D unclear. The length of the CDR3 is 11 residues. Trimming removed 8 bases from V and 1 base from J, with 3 bases in between.

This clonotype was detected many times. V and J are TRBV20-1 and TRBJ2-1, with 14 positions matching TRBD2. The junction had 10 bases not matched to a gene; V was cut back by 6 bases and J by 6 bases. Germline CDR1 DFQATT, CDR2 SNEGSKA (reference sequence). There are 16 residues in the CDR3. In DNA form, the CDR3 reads TGCAGTGCACCAATTGCCGGGACTAGCGGGAGCAATGAGCAGTTCTTC. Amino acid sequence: CSAPIAGTSGSNEQFF.

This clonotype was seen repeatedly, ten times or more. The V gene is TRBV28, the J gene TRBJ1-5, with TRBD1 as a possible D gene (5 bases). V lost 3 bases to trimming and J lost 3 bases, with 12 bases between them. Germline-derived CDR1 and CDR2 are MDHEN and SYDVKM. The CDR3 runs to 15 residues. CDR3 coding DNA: TGTGCCAGCAGTTTTTTACCCAGGGACAATCAGCCCCAGCATTTT. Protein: CASSFLPRDNQPQHF. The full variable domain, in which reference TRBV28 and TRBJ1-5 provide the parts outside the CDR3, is DVKVTQSSRYLVKRTGEKVFLECVQDMDHENMFWYRQDPGLGLRLIYFSYDVKMKEKGDIPEGYSVSREKKERFSLILESASTNQTSMYLCASSFLPRDNQPQHFGDGTRLSIL.

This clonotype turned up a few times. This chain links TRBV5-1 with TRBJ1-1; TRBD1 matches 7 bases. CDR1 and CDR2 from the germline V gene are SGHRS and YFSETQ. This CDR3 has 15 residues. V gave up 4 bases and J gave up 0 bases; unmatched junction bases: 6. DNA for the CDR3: TGCGCCAGCAGCAAAGACAGGGCCGTGAACACTGAAGCTTTCTTT. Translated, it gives CASSKDRAVNTEAFF.

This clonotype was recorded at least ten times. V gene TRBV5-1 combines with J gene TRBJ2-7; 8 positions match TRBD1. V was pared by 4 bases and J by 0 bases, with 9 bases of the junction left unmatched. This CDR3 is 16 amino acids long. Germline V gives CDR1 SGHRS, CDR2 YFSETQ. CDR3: CASSAGQGKVSYEQYF. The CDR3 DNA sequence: TGCGCCAGCAGCGCAGGACAGGGTAAGGTCTCCTACGAGCAGTACTTC.

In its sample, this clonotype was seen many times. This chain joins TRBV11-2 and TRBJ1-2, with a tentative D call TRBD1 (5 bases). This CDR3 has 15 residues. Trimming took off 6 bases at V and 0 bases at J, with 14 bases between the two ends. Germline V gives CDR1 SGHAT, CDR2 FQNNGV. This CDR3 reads CASRGRVRANYGYTF. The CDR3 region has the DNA TGTGCCAGCAGGGGACGGGTCCGAGCTAACTATGGCTACACCTTC. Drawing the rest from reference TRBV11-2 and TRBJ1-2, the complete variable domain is EAGVAQSPRYKIIEKRQSVAFWCNPISGHATLYWYQQILGQGPKLLIQFQNNGVVDDSQLPKDRFSAERLKGVDSTLKIQPAKLEDSAVYLCASRGRVRANYGYTFGSGTRLTVV.

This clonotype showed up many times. CDR3 DNA: TGTGCCAGCAGTTTGGTTGTAGGGACTAGATCCTACAATGAGCAGTTCTTC. The encoded protein is CASSLVVGTRSYNEQFF. This chain joins TRBV28 and TRBJ2-1, with 8 bases matching TRBD2. The CDR3 spans 17 residues. Losses at the gene ends were 3 bases for V and 1 base for J; bases not matched to a gene: 8. The V gene's germline CDR1 is MDHEN and CDR2 SYDVKM.

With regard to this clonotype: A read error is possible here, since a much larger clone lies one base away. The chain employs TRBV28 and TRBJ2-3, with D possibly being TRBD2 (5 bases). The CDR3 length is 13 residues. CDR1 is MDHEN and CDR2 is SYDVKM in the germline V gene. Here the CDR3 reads CAGRGPGTDTQYF. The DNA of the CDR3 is TGTGCCGGCAGAGGCCCGGGGACAGATACGCAGTATTTT. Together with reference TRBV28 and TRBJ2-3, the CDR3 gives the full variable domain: DVKVTQSSRYLVKRTGEKVFLECVQDMDHENMFWYRQDPGLGLRLIYFSYDVKMKEKGDIPEGYSVSREKKERFSLILESASTNQTSMYLCAGRGPGTDTQYFGPGTRLTVL.

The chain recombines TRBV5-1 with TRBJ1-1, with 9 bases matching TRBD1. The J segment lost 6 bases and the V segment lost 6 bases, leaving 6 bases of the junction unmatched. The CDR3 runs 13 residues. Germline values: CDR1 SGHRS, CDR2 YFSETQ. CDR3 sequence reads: CASNRQGVSEAFF. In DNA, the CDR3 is TGCGCCAGCAATCGACAGGGGGTTTCTGAAGCTTTCTTT.